A single sample is the source of the 14 T cell receptor beta chains below, sequenced in a study of blood T cell repertoires in COVID-19. Measured with immunoSEQ multiplex PCR; TCRdb has only the in-frame clones, and not every one. The sample lists over 60,000 clones, about nine tenths occurring once. Sequenced material: peripheral blood. The receptors originated from an elderly woman with active or convalescent COVID-19.

This clone came up once. The chain employs TRBV21-1 and TRBJ2-6; the D call in the table, TRBD2, was not verified against the DNA. TRBV21-1 constitutes a pseudogene. The CDR3 loop spans 14 amino acids. CDR3 in DNA: TGTGCCAGCAGCCCCCGCTCTGGGGCCAACGTCCTGACTTTC. Translated, it gives CASSPRSGANVLTF.

This clone was counted a single time. The chain is built from TRBV4-3 and TRBJ2-7; TRBD1 might be the D (6 bases). The CDR3 length is 15 residues. CDR1 is LGHNA, CDR2 YSLEER, per germline. V gave up 0 bases and J gave up 3 bases, with 12 bases separating them. The CDR3 here is CASSQDVVDSYEQYF. CDR3 nucleotides: TGCGCCAGCAGCCAAGACGTTGTGGACAGCTACGAGCAGTACTTC.

The rearrangement links TRBV28 to TRBJ2-5; the D is unclear. The V and J ends lost 3 bases and 10 bases respectively, with 12 bases between them. The CDR3 length is 12 residues. Per germline, CDR1 MDHEN and CDR2 SYDVKM. CDR3 DNA sequence: TGTGCCAGCAGTTTTGGTCCGGGTGACCAGTACTTC. Amino acid sequence: CASSFGPGDQYF.

The rearrangement uses TRBV28 and TRBJ1-5; 7 bases line up with TRBD1. The CDR3 consists of 15 residues. With V trimmed by 6 bases and J by 3 bases, 8 bases remained unmatched. Germline loops: CDR1 MDHEN, CDR2 SYDVKM. The CDR3 DNA is TGTGCCAGCAGGTTACAGGGGACGGACAATCAGCCCCAGCATTTT. Residues: CASRLQGTDNQPQHF.

The V gene is TRBV19, the J gene TRBJ2-1; the match to TRBD1 covers 9 bases. This CDR3 contains 14 residues. The J segment lost 3 bases and the V segment lost 10 bases, leaving 7 bases of the junction unmatched. Germline CDR1 is LNHDA and CDR2 is SQIVND (reference sequence). CDR3 bases: TGTGCCACCTCGGACAGGGGTGGCTACAATGAGCAGTTCTTC. It is translated as CATSDRGGYNEQFF.

The chain combines TRBV2 with TRBJ2-7; TRBD2 matches at 10 bases. CDR1 and CDR2 (germline): SNHLY, FYNNEI. This CDR3 spans 14 amino acids. With 6 bases clipped from V and 1 base from J, the junction kept 3 bases outside the gene matches. In DNA form, the CDR3 reads TGTGCCAGCAGGTCTAGCGGGGGTTCCTACGAGCAGTACTTC. This encodes CASRSSGGSYEQYF. The entire variable domain, with the rest obtained from reference TRBV2 and TRBJ2-7, is as follows: EPEVTQTPSHQVTQMGQEVILRCVPISNHLYFYWYRQILGQKVEFLVSFYNNEISEKSEIFDDQFSVERPDGSNFTLKIRSTKLEDSAMYFCASRSSGGSYEQYFGPGTRLTVT.

The chain recombines TRBV5-5 with TRBJ2-2, with 10 nucleotides matching TRBD1. This CDR3 region has 19 residues. The J segment lost 6 bases and the V segment lost 0 bases, leaving 14 bases of the junction unmatched. Per the germline V gene, CDR1 is SGHKS and CDR2 is YYEKEE (reference sequence). CDR3 residues: CASSLALLVRDRGPGELFF. The CDR3 DNA sequence: TGTGCCAGCAGCTTGGCACTTCTGGTCCGGGACAGGGGACCCGGGGAGCTGTTTTTT.

The rearrangement joins TRBV7-9 to TRBJ2-1; TRBD1 aligns across 7 bases. The CDR3 loop spans 13 amino acids. Losses at the gene ends were 6 bases for V and 9 bases for J; bases not matched to a gene: 8. Germline-derived CDR1 and CDR2 are SEHNR and FQNEAQ (reference sequence). The CDR3 here is CASSHRGESEQFF. The CDR3 DNA follows: TGTGCCAGCAGTCACAGGGGTGAGAGTGAGCAGTTCTTC.

This sequence joins TRBV4-1 and TRBJ2-1; 9 nucleotides agree with TRBD2. CDR3 size: 17 residues. The trim removed 0 bases at V and 3 bases at J, leaving 6 bases unmatched. Germline V lookup: CDR1 MGHRA, CDR2 YSYEKL. The CDR3 loop is CASSQDPASGNYNEQFF. CDR3 nucleotide sequence: TGCGCCAGCAGCCAAGATCCCGCTAGCGGGAACTACAATGAGCAGTTCTTC.

V gene TRBV5-6 combines with J gene TRBJ2-7; the D gene is possibly TRBD1 (6 bases). The CDR3 runs 14 residues. Germline CDR1 is SGHDT and CDR2 is YYEEEE. V dropped 0 bases and J dropped 4 bases, with 11 bases sitting between them. The CDR3 DNA reads TGTGCCAGCAGCTTGGTCGGCAGGGGTTACGAGCAGTACTTC. Amino acid sequence: CASSLVGRGYEQYF. The variable domain in full, completed from reference TRBV5-6 and TRBJ2-7, reads DAGVTQSPTHLIKTRGQQVTLRCSPKSGHDTVSWYQQALGQGPQFIFQYYEEEERQRGNFPDRFSGHQFPNYSSELNVNALLLGDSALYLCASSLVGRGYEQYFGPGTRLTVT.

The genes are TRBV7-3 and TRBJ1-2; D may be TRBD1 (6 bases). Trimming took 5 bases from V and 4 from J, leaving 11 bases between them. The germline gives CDR1 SGHTA, CDR2 FQGTGA. The CDR3 covers 13 residues. The CDR3 spells CASSDSGAYGYTF. The CDR3 DNA reads TGTGCCAGCAGCGACTCAGGGGCCTATGGCTACACCTTC.

The sample holds one count of this clone. The chain has TRBV9 and TRBJ1-6, with TRBD1 as a possible D gene (6 bases). Trimming cost V 5 bases and J 0 bases, with 9 bases left between them. Germline lookup yields CDR1 SGDLS and CDR2 YYNGEE. The CDR3 loop spans 15 amino acids. This CDR3 reads CASSADSSYNSPLHF. DNA of the CDR3: TGTGCCAGCAGTGCGGACAGCTCCTATAATTCACCCCTCCACTTT.

This sequence joins TRBV18 and TRBJ2-7; 8 bases are shared with TRBD2. V gave up 2 bases and J gave up 5 bases; unmatched junction bases: 5. Germline-derived CDR1 and CDR2 are KGHSH and LQKENI. This CDR3 is 14 amino acids long. The CDR3 DNA reads as TGTGCCAGCTCACCAGGCGGGGGGTTCAACGAGCAGTACTTC. It encodes CASSPGGGFNEQYF.

V and J are TRBV3-1 (or the pseudogene TRBV3-2) and TRBJ1-1; tentatively, D is TRBD1 (6 bases). Per germline, CDR1 LGHDT and CDR2 YNNKEL (reference sequence). CDR3 size: 13 residues. V gave up 4 bases and J gave up 3 bases, with 9 bases separating them. CDR3 in DNA: TGTGCCAGCAGCCCACAGGGCCACACTGAAGCTTTCTTT. It specifies CASSPQGHTEAFF.